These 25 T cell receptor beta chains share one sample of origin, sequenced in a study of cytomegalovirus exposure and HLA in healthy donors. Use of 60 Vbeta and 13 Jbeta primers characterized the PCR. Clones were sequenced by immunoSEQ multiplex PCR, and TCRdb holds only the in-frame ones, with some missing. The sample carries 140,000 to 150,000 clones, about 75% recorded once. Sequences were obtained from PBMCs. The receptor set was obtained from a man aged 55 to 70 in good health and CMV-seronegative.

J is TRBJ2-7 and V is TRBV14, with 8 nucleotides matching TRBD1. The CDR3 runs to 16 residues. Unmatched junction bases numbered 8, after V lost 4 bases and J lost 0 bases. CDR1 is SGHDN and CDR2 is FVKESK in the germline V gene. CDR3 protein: CASSLGGQGFSYEQYF. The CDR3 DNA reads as TGTGCCAGCAGCCTGGGTGGACAGGGCTTCTCCTACGAGCAGTACTTC. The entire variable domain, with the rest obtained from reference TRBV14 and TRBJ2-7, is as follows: EAGVTQFPSHSVIEKGQTVTLRCDPISGHDNLYWYRRVMGKEIKFLLHFVKESKQDESGMPNNRFLAERTGGTYSTLKVQPAELEDSGVYFCASSLGGQGFSYEQYFGPGTRLTVT.

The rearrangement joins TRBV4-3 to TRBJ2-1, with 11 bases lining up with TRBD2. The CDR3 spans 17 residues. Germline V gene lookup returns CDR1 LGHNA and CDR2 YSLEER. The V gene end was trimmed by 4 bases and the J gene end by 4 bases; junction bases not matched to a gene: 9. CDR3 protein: CASSRTFSGRAYNEQFF. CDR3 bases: TGCGCCAGCAGCCGTACTTTTAGCGGGAGGGCTTACAATGAGCAGTTCTTC.

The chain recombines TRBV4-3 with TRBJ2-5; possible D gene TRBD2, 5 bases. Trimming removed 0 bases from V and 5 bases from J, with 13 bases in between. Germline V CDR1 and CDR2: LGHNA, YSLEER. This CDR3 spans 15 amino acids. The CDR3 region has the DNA TGCGCCAGCAGCCAAGAAGGACTCGAAGCGGAGACCCAGTACTTC. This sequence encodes CASSQEGLEAETQYF.

The CDR3 sequence is CASRQIDREKNQPQHF. Written as DNA, the CDR3 is TGTGCCAGCAGACAAATAGACAGGGAGAAAAATCAGCCCCAGCATTTT. This chain connects TRBV28 to TRBJ1-5; 7 bases agree with TRBD1. Germline-derived CDR1 and CDR2 are MDHEN and SYDVKM. The CDR3 runs 16 residues. Losses at the gene ends were 6 bases for V and 4 bases for J; bases not matched to a gene: 12. The full variable domain, with the rest looked up from reference TRBV28 and TRBJ1-5, is DVKVTQSSRYLVKRTGEKVFLECVQDMDHENMFWYRQDPGLGLRLIYFSYDVKMKEKGDIPEGYSVSREKKERFSLILESASTNQTSMYLCASRQIDREKNQPQHFGDGTRLSIL.

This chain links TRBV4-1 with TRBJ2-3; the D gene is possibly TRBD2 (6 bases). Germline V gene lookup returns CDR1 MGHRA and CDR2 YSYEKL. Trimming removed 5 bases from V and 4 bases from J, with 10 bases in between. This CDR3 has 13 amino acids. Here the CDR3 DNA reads TGCGCCAGCAGCTCTTGGGGGGCAGATACGCAGTATTTT. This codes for CASSSWGADTQYF.

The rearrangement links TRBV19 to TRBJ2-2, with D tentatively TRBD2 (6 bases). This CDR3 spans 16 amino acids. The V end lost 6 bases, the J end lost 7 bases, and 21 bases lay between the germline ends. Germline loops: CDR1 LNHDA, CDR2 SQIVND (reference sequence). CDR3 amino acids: CASSPGDRAGYGELFF. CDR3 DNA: TGTGCCAGTAGCCCGGGGGACCGGGCGGGCTACGGGGAGCTGTTTTTT.

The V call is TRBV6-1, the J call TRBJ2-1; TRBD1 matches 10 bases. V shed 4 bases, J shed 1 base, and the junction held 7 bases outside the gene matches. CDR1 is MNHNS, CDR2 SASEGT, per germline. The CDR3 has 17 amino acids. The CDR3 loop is CASSAGQGTESYNEQFF. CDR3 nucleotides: TGTGCCAGCAGTGCGGGACAGGGGACAGAGTCCTACAATGAGCAGTTCTTC.

The CDR3 reads CASSLLRETQYF. CDR3 nucleotide sequence: TGTGCCAGCAGCCTCCTCAGGGAGACCCAGTACTTC. The chain combines TRBV28 with TRBJ2-5; D call uncertain. Germline CDR1 reads MDHEN; CDR2 reads SYDVKM. The CDR3 covers 12 residues. The ends were cut back, 6 bases at V and 5 bases at J, with 10 bases in the middle.

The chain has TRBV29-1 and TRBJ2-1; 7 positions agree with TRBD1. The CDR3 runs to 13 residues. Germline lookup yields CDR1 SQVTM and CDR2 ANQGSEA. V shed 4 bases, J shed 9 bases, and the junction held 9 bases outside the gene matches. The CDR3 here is CSVVQTGLGEQFF. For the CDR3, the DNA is TGCAGCGTTGTCCAGACAGGGTTAGGTGAGCAGTTCTTC.

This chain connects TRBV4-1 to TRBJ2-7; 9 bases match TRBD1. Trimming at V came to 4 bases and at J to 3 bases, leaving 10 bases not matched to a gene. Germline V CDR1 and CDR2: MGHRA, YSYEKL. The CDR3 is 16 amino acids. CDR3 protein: CASSPYPGTGFYEQYF. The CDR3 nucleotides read TGCGCCAGCAGCCCCTACCCCGGGACAGGGTTCTACGAGCAGTACTTC.

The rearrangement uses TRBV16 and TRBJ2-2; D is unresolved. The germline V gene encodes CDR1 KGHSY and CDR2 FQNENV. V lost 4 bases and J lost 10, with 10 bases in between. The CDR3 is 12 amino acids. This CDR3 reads CASSPLSEELFF. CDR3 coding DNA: TGTGCCAGCAGCCCACTCTCCGAGGAGCTGTTTTTT. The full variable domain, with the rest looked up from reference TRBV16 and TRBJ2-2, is GEEVAQTPKHLVRGEGQKAKLYCAPIKGHSYVFWYQQVLKNEFKFLISFQNENVFDETGMPKERFSAKCLPNSPCSLEIQATKLEDSAVYFCASSPLSEELFFGEGSRLTVL.

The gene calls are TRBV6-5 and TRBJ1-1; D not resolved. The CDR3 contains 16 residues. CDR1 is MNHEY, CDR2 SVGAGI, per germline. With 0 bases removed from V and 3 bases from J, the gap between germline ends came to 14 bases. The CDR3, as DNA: TGTGCCAGCAGTTACTCTTTGAGCGGCCTTCACACTGAAGCTTTCTTT. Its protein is CASSYSLSGLHTEAFF.

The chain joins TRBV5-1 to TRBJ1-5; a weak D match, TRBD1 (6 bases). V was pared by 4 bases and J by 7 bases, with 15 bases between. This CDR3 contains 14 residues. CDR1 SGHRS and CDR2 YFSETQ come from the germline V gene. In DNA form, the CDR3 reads TGCGCCAGCAGCCCAGGACAGATGGGGCAGCCCCAGCATTTT. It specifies CASSPGQMGQPQHF. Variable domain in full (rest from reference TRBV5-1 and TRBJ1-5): KAGVTQTPRYLIKTRGQQVTLSCSPISGHRSVSWYQQTPGQGLQFLFEYFSETQRNKGNFPGRFSGRQFSNSRSEMNVSTLELGDSALYLCASSPGQMGQPQHFGDGTRLSIL.

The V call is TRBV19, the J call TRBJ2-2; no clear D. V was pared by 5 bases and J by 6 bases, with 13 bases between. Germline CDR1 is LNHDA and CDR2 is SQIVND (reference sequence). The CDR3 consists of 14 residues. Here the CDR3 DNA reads TGTGCCAGTAGTCGGTTCCCCGAGGCCGGGGAGCTGTTTTTT. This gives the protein CASSRFPEAGELFF.

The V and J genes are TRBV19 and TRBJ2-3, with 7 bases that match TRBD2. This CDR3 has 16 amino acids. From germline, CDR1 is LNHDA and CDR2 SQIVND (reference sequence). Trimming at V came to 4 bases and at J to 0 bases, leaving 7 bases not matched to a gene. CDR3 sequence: CASSKTSRSSTDTQYF. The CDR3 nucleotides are TGTGCCAGTAGTAAGACTAGCAGATCTAGCACAGATACGCAGTATTTT.

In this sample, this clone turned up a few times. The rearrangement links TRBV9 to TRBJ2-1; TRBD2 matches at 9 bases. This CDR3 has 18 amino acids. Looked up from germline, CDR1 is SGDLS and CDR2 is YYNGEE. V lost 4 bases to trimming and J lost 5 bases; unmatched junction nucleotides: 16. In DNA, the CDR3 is TGTGCCAGCAGCTTCTCACCCTCCTTAGCGGGAGAGAACAATGAGCAGTTCTTC. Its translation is CASSFSPSLAGENNEQFF.

CDR3 in DNA: TGCGCCAGCAGCCAAGTCCCAGCGGGAGGCACCGGGGAGCTGTTTTTT. Protein product: CASSQVPAGGTGELFF. This rearrangement joins TRBV4-3 to TRBJ2-2, with 9 bases that match TRBD2. The CDR3 has 16 amino acids. Trimming at V came to 1 base and at J to 4 bases, leaving 4 bases not matched to a gene. The germline CDR1 and CDR2 sequences are LGHNA and YSLEER.

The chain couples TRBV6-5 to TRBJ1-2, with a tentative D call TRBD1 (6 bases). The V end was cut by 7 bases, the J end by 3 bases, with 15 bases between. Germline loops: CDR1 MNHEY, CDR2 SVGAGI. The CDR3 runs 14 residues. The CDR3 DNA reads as TGTGCCAGCAACCGCGACAGGCGGGACTATGGCTACACCTTC. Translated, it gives CASNRDRRDYGYTF.

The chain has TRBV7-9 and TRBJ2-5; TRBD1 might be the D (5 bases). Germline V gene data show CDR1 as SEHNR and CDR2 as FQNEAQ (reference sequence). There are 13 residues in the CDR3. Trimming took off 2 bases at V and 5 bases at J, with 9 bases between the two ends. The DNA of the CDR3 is TGTGCCAGCAGCTTAAGAGCAGGGGAGACCCAGTACTTC. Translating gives CASSLRAGETQYF.

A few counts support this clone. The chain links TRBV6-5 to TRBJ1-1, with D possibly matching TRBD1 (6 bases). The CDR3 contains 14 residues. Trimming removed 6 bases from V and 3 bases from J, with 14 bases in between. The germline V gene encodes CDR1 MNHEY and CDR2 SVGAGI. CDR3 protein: CASRPPGGHTEAFF. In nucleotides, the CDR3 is TGTGCCAGCAGGCCGCCGGGGGGGCACACTGAAGCTTTCTTT.

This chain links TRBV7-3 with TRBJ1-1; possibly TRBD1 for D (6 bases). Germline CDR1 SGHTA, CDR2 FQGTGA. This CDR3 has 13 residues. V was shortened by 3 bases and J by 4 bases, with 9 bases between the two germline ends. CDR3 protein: CASSFGGTTEAFF. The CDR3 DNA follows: TGTGCCAGCAGCTTTGGGGGCACCACTGAAGCTTTCTTT. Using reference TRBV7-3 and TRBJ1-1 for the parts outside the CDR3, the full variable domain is GAGVSQTPSNKVTEKGKYVELRCDPISGHTALYWYRQSLGQGPEFLIYFQGTGAADDSGLPNDRFFAVRPEGSVSTLKIQRTERGDSAVYLCASSFGGTTEAFFGQGTRLTVV.

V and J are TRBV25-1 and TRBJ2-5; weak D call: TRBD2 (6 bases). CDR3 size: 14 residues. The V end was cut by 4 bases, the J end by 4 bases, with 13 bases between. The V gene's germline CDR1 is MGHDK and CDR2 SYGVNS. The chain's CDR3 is CASSVREIGETQYF. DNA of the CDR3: TGTGCCAGCAGTGTCCGGGAGATCGGAGAGACCCAGTACTTC.

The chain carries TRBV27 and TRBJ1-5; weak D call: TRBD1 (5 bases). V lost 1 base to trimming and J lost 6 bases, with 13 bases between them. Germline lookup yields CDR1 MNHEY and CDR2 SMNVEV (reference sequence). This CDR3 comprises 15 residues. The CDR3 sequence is CASSLLAQGGQPQHF. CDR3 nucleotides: TGTGCCAGCAGTTTATTGGCCCAGGGAGGTCAGCCCCAGCATTTT.

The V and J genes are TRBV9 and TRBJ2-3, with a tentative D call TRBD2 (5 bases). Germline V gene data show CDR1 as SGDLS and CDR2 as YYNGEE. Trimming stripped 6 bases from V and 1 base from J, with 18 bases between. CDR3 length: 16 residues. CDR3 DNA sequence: TGTGCCAGCACCGGAGTCGGGATAGCTGGCACAGATACGCAGTATTTT. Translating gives CASTGVGIAGTDTQYF.

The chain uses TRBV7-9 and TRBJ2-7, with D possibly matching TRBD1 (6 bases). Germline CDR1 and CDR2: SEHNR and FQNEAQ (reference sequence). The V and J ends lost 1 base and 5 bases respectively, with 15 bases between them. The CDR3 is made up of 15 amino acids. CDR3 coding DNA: TGTGCCAGCAGCTTAGAAGATTCAGGGACAAACGAGCAGTACTTC. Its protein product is CASSLEDSGTNEQYF.